One and the same sample provided the 10 T cell receptor beta chains below, sequenced in a study of graft-versus-host responses after intestinal transplantation. Measured with immunoSEQ multiplex PCR; TCRdb has only the in-frame clones, and not every one. This sample carries some 96,000 clones, less than 90% of them seen once, and the ten largest clones take around 0.95%. These receptors' targets are unknown. Sequenced here: unstimulated CD4+ T cells sorted from spleen or lymph node cells, sampled before transplant. Receptor source: a human donor who was the organ donor for an intestinal transplant.

This clone showed up just once. The rearrangement links TRBV7-2 to TRBJ2-3; weak D call: TRBD2 (5 bases). The V and J ends lost 8 bases and 4 bases respectively, with 25 bases between them. Germline CDR1 and CDR2: SGHTA and FQGNSA. The CDR3 runs 17 residues. CDR3 region: CASATRLAGRMADTQYF. The DNA for the CDR3 is TGTGCCAGCGCAACCCGGTTGGCGGGCCGAATGGCAGATACGCAGTATTTT.

The chain has TRBV18 and TRBJ2-7, with 11 bases fitting TRBD2. V lost 3 bases to trimming and J lost 3 bases; unmatched junction nucleotides: 4. CDR3 size: 15 residues. From germline, CDR1 is KGHSH and CDR2 LQKENI. CDR3 region: CASSPTSGGSYEQYF. The DNA for the CDR3 is TGTGCCAGCTCACCTACTAGCGGGGGAAGCTACGAGCAGTACTTC. Full variable domain (rest looked up from reference TRBV18 and TRBJ2-7): NAGVMQNPRHLVRRRGQEARLRCSPMKGHSHVYWYRQLPEEGLKFMVYLQKENIIDESGMPKERFSAEFPKEGPSILRIQQVVRGDSAAYFCASSPTSGGSYEQYFGPGTRLTVT.

The rearrangement joins TRBV13 to TRBJ1-1; the D is unclear. V was trimmed by 9 bases and J by 3 bases, leaving 14 bases between them. This CDR3 has 13 amino acids. From germline, CDR1 is PRHDT and CDR2 FYEKMQ (reference sequence). The CDR3 DNA reads as TGTGCCAGTAGGAGCGGGATTGACACTGAAGCTTTCTTT. Translated: CASRSGIDTEAFF.

This clone appeared once. V usage is TRBV6-4 and J usage is TRBJ2-1; 9 nucleotides align to TRBD2. The germline CDR1 and CDR2 sequences are MRHNA and SNTAGT. CDR3 size: 15 residues. After removal of 4 bases from V and 4 bases from J, the junction contained 5 bases not matched to a gene. The CDR3 is CASSVARGGYNEQFF. CDR3 coding DNA: TGTGCCAGCAGTGTGGCGCGGGGGGGTTACAATGAGCAGTTCTTC.

This chain joins TRBV15 and TRBJ2-3; 10 positions agree with TRBD2. The CDR3 runs to 17 residues. The germline V gene has CDR1 LNHNV and CDR2 YYDKDF (reference sequence). Trimming removed 3 bases from V and 6 bases from J; junction bases left unmatched: 12. The CDR3 DNA is TGTGCCACCAGCAGGAGACAGAGCGGGGGGGCCGTTGATACGCAGTATTTT. Protein: CATSRRQSGGAVDTQYF.

V is TRBV7-8 and J is TRBJ1-1, with 7 bases identical to TRBD1. Germline V gene data show CDR1 as SGHVS and CDR2 as FQNEAQ. J was trimmed by 11 bases and V by 0 bases; bases with no gene match: 6. The CDR3 length is 13 residues. CDR3 protein: CASSLAGGQFAFF. DNA for the CDR3: TGTGCCAGCAGCTTAGCAGGGGGACAGTTCGCTTTCTTT.

The chain employs TRBV11-2 and TRBJ2-3; the D is unclear. Germline values: CDR1 SGHAT, CDR2 FQNNGV. CDR3 length: 13 amino acids. The germline V and J ends were trimmed by 5 bases and 4 bases, with 10 bases remaining between them. This CDR3 is CASSPVLADTQYF. Here the CDR3 DNA reads TGTGCCAGCAGCCCAGTACTCGCAGATACGCAGTATTTT. Looking up the rest from reference TRBV11-2 and TRBJ2-3 gives the full variable domain: EAGVAQSPRYKIIEKRQSVAFWCNPISGHATLYWYQQILGQGPKLLIQFQNNGVVDDSQLPKDRFSAERLKGVDSTLKIQPAKLEDSAVYLCASSPVLADTQYFGPGTRLTVL.

This clone was recorded only once. This chain links TRBV18 with TRBJ1-1; D not certain. The V end was cut by 1 base, the J end by 0 bases, with 9 bases between. The CDR3 length is 15 residues. Germline V gene sequence: CDR1 KGHSH, CDR2 LQKENI. The CDR3 here is CASSPLSQMNTEAFF. CDR3 in DNA: TGTGCCAGCTCACCACTATCACAGATGAACACTGAAGCTTTCTTT.

The V gene is TRBV6-1, the J gene TRBJ1-2; the D gene is possibly TRBD1 (6 bases). The CDR3 loop spans 11 amino acids. Per germline, CDR1 MNHNS and CDR2 SASEGT. Trimming took 2 bases from V and 13 from J, leaving 11 bases between them. The DNA of the CDR3 is TGTGCCAGCAGTGAACGGGACAACCTCACCTTC. Translating it yields CASSERDNLTF.

This chain joins TRBV11-2 and TRBJ2-5; TRBD2 aligns across 9 bases. The germline gives CDR1 SGHAT, CDR2 FQNNGV. This CDR3 has 16 residues. Germline trimming cut 4 bases from V and 3 bases from J; bases unmatched to any gene: 9. The CDR3 DNA sequence: TGTGCCAGCAGCTCCTCCCTCGCGGGGGGGGAAGAGACCCAGTACTTC. It is translated as CASSSSLAGGEETQYF.